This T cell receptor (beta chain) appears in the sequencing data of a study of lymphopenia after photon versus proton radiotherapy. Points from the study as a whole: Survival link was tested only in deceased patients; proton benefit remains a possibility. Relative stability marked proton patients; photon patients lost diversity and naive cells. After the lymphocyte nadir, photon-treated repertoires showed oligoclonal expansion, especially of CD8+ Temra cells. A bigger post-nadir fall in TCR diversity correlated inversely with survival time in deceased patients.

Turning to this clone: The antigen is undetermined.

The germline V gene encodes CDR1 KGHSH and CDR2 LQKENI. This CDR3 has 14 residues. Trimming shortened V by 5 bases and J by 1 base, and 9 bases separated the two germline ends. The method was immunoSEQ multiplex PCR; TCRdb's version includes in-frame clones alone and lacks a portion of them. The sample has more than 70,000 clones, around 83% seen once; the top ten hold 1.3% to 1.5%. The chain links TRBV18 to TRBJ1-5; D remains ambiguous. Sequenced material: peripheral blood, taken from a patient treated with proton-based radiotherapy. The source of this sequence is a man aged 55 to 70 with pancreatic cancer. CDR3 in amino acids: CASSYGISNQPQHF. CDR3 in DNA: TGTGCCAGCTCATATGGAATAAGCAATCAGCCCCAGCATTTT.